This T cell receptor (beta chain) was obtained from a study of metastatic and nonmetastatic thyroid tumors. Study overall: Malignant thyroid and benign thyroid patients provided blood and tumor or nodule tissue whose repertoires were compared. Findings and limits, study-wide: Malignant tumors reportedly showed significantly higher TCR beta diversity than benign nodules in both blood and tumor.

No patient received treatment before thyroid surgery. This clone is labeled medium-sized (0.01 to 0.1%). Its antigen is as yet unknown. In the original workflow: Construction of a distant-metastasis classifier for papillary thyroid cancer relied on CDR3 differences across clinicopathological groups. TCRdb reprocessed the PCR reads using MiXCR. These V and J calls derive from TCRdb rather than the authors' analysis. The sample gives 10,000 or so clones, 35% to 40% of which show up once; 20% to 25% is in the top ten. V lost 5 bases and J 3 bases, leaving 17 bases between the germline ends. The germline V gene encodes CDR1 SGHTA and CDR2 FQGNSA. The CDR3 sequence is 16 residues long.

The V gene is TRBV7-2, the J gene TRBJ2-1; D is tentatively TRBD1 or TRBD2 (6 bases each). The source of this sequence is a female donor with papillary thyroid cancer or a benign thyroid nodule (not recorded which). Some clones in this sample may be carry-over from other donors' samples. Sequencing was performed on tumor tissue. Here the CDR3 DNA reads TGTGCCAGCAGCCATCCCCCGGGGGCCGTCTACAATGAGCAGTTCTTC. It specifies CASSHPPGAVYNEQFF.